This TCR beta chain comes out of a study of shared clonotypes between healthy human individuals. Study-wide findings and caveats: In having few donors, the study represented limited genetic and exposure-history diversity.

When replicate PCRs were run on sorted subsets, they used around 0.2 ug DNA, some 30,000 T cell genomes. The table came from immunoSEQ multiplex PCR; TCRdb's copy has only in-frame clones and leaves some out. The sample carries approximately 1,500,000 clones, about 98% recorded once. The V and J ends lost 0 bases and 2 bases respectively, with 13 bases between them. Germline CDR1 reads SGHDT; CDR2 reads YYEEEE. There are 16 residues in the CDR3. Those who donated were healthy HIV-negative adults, with no recent acute infections or vaccinations reported. To note about this clone: Its antigen is undetermined.

The chain links TRBV5-6 to TRBJ2-3; D is undetermined. Sequenced sample: naive CD4+ T cells sorted from blood. The subset is: CD45RA+ positively selected. The receptor was derived from a man younger than 45 in good health. In nucleotides, the CDR3 is TGTGCCAGCAGCTTGGGTGTTCTTTCCATCACAGATACGCAGTATTTT. This encodes CASSLGVLSITDTQYF.